Below are 2 T cell receptor beta chains sequenced from a single sample in a study of early T cells in non-severe SARS-CoV-2 infection. TCRdb ran MiXCR on the 5' RACE reads and lists one entry per CDR3 protein. The sample includes roughly 45,000 distinct CDR3 sequences, more than 5.5% seen only once; the top ten take approximately 6.3%. This material consisted of whole blood, taken at baseline. These receptors were collected from an adult who was a healthcare worker with PCR-confirmed SARS-CoV-2 infection or an uninfected control (not recorded which).

This chain joins TRBV6-6 and TRBJ2-1, with D maybe TRBD2 (6 bases). V shed 4 bases and J shed 5 bases, with 12 bases lying between them. Germline V gene sequence: CDR1 MNHNY, CDR2 SVGAGI (reference sequence). The CDR3 runs 14 residues. The CDR3 reads CASSSKGGDNEQFF. The CDR3 DNA is TGTGCCAGCAGTTCTAAGGGAGGCGACAATGAGCAGTTCTTC.

The genes are TRBV29-1 and TRBJ2-7; 7 nucleotides agree with TRBD1. This CDR3 contains 12 residues. Trimming took 5 bases from V and 2 from J; bases not matched to a gene: 3. Looked up from germline, CDR1 is SQVTM and CDR2 is ANQGSEA. CDR3 in amino acids: CSVIQGAYEQYF. In DNA form, the CDR3 reads TGCAGCGTTATTCAGGGGGCCTACGAGCAGTACTTC.